Listed below are T cell receptor beta chains from one sample, sequenced in a study of radiation and T cells in renal cell carcinoma. Sequenced by immunoSEQ multiplex PCR; TCRdb stores in-frame clones only, minus some. This sample has roughly 130,000 clones, with about 88% found just once. The material was blood, obtained from a patient whose treatment included radiotherapy and nephrectomy. These receptors came from a woman aged 50 to 65 with renal cell carcinoma. CDR3s include the opening cysteine and the closing phenylalanine or tryptophan. Clone size appears in some rows only: once, few, many, or a class for an expanded clone.

TRBJ1-2 | . | TRBV9 | CASSLNHYGYTF
TRBJ2-5 | few | TRBV6-1 | CARSRGRQETQYF
TRBJ2-7 | . | TRBV6-1 | CASSEGGMPYEQYF
TRBJ2-3 | once | TRBV13 | CASSLNSRATDTQYF
TRBJ1-2 | . | TRBV10-3 | CAISGLEGYTF
TRBJ1-1 | . | TRBV6-1 | CASRQGAVTEAFF
TRBJ1-5 | . | TRBV6-1 | CASRDISNQPQHF
TRBJ2-3 | . | TRBV5-1 | CASSLELGQGGRTDTQYF
TRBJ1-2 | . | TRBV2 | CASGEITNGGYTF
TRBJ1-1 | . | TRBV4-1 | CASSQGQGINTEAFF
TRBJ1-1 | . | TRBV19 | CASSIGRGWGLNTEAFF
TRBJ1-1 | . | TRBV4-3 | CASSQDGADPNTEAFF
TRBJ1-2 | . | TRBV4-3 | CASNPDRGANYGYTF
TRBJ2-2 | . | TRBV4-1 | CASYSAGELFF
TRBJ2-3 | . | TRBV11-2 | CASSLVGQITDTQYF
TRBJ1-1 | . | TRBV7-2 | CASSLSRGSNTEAFF
TRBJ1-4 | . | TRBV19 | CASTDRGQSEKLFF
TRBJ2-5 | . | TRBV2 | CASSADNQETQYF
TRBJ1-5 | . | TRBV19 | CASSMGQGYNQPQHF
TRBJ1-3 | . | TRBV6-5 | CASSVGPDSGNTIYF
TRBJ1-4 | . | TRBV4-2 | CASSQEGRLGEEKLFF
TRBJ2-1 | . | TRBV7-6 | CASSLVGSYNEQFF
TRBJ2-5 | once | TRBV7-3 | CASSLYRLAGEETQYF
TRBJ2-3 | . | TRBV10-2 | CASSLGDTQYF
TRBJ1-1 | . | TRBV5-1 | CASSLRVQRGMNTEAFF
TRBJ1-1 | . | TRBV7-2 | CASSSRQGTNSEAFF
TRBJ2-7 | once | TRBV7-8 | CASSPIRDTRSYEQYF
TRBJ2-7 | . | TRBV9 | CASSSVDGGWYEQYF
TRBJ1-1 | . | TRBV5-1 | CASSLALAVAVLKNTEAFF
TRBJ2-7 | . | TRBV29-1 | CSVEVARQASYEQYF
TRBJ2-3 | . | TRBV7-2 | CASSLVGGGTDTQYF
TRBJ2-5 | . | TRBV29-1 | CSVPGRLGGKTQYF
TRBJ2-2 | . | TRBV6-5 | CASSYSRGGRSGELFF
TRBJ1-5 | . | TRBV6-1 | CASSEQGDQPQHF
TRBJ2-5 | . | TRBV5-5 | CASSLVGSQETQYF
TRBJ2-7 | . | TRBV10-2 | CASSENGDYEQYF
TRBJ1-5 | . | TRBV6-1 | CASSSTAYQPQHF
TRBJ1-2 | . | TRBV4-3 | CASSQDQPGIYGYTF
TRBJ2-7 | . | TRBV5-6 | CASSGDSSYEQYF
TRBJ2-5 | . | TRBV29-1 | CSVAGQGWRETQYF
TRBJ2-1 | . | TRBV5-1 | CASSLDGVNEQFF
TRBJ1-5 | . | TRBV18 | CASSPLTANNQPQHF